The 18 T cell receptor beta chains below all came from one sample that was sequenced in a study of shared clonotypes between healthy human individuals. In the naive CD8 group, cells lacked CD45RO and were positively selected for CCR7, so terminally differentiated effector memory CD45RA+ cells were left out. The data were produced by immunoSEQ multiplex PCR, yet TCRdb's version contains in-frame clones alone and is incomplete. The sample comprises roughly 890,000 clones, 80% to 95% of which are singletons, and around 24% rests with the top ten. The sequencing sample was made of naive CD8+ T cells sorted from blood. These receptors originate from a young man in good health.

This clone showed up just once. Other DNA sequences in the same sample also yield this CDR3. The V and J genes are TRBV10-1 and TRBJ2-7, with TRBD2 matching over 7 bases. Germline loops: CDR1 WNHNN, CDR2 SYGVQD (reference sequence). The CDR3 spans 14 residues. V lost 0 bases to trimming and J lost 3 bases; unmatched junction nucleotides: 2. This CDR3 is CASSESGGGYEQYF. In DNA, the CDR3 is TGCGCCAGCAGTGAGTCTGGGGGGGGCTACGAGCAGTACTTC.

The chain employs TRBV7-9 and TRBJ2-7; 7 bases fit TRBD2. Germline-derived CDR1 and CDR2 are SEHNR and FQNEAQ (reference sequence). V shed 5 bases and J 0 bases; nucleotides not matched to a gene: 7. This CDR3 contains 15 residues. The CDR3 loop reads CASSGEGGNSYEQYF. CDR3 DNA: TGTGCCAGCAGCGGGGAGGGCGGGAACTCCTACGAGCAGTACTTC.

CDR3 sequence (DNA): TGTGCCAGCAGTTCGACTTGGGACAGCTCCTACGAGCAGTACTTC. Its protein product is CASSSTWDSSYEQYF. The chain combines TRBV27 with TRBJ2-7, with 7 nucleotides matching TRBD1. Trimming took 4 bases from V and 0 from J; bases not matched to a gene: 6. Germline-derived CDR1 and CDR2 are MNHEY and SMNVEV (reference sequence). The CDR3 sequence is 15 residues long.

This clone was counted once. CDR3 residues: CASSLRARGRDEQYF. The CDR3 nucleotides are TGTGCCAGCAGCTTGAGGGCCAGGGGGCGCGACGAGCAGTACTTC. The gene calls are TRBV5-8 and TRBJ2-7; 8 bases map to TRBD1. Looked up from germline, CDR1 is SGHTS and CDR2 is YDEGEE. CDR3 length equals 15 residues. Trimming cost V 1 base and J 5 bases; bases outside gene matches: 8.

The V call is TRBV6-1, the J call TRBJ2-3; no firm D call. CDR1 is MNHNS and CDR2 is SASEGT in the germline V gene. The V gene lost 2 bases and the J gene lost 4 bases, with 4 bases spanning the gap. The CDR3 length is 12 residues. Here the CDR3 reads CASSEQADTQYF. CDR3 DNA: TGTGCCAGCAGTGAACAAGCAGATACGCAGTATTTT.

CDR3 residues: CASSLAGSSYNEQFF. The CDR3 nucleotides read TGTGCCAGCAGCTTAGCGGGTAGCTCCTACAATGAGCAGTTCTTC. V usage is TRBV7-8 and J usage is TRBJ2-1; D gene uncertain. This CDR3 spans 15 amino acids. V was trimmed by 0 bases and J by 0 bases, leaving 6 bases between them. Germline V lookup: CDR1 SGHVS, CDR2 FQNEAQ.

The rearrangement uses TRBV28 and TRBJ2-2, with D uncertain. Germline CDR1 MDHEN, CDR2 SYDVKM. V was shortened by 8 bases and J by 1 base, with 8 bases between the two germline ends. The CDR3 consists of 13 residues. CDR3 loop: CASEVLNTGELFF. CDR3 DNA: TGTGCCAGCGAAGTGCTGAACACCGGGGAGCTGTTTTTT.

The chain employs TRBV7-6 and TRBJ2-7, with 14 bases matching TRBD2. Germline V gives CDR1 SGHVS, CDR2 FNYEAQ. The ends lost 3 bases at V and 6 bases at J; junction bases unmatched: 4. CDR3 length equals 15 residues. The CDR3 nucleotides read TGTGCCAGCAGCTTGACTAGCGGGAGGGAAGGCGAGCAGTACTTC. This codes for CASSLTSGREGEQYF.

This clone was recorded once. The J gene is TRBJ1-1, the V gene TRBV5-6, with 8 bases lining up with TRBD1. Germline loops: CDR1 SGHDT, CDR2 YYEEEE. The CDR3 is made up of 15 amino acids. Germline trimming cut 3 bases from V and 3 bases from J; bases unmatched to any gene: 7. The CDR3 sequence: CASSSAQGVYTEAFF. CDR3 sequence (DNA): TGTGCCAGCAGCTCGGCACAGGGGGTCTACACTGAAGCTTTCTTT. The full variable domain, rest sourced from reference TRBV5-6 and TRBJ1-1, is DAGVTQSPTHLIKTRGQQVTLRCSPKSGHDTVSWYQQALGQGPQFIFQYYEEEERQRGNFPDRFSGHQFPNYSSELNVNALLLGDSALYLCASSSAQGVYTEAFFGQGTRLTVV.

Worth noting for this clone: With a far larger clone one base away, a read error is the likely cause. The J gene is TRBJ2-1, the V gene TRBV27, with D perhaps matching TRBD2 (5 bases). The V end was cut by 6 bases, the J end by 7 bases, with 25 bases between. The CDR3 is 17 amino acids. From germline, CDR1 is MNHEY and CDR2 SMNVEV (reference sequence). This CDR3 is CASSPTSLGGSGNEQFF. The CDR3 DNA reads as TGTGCCAGCAGCCCTACTAGTCTGGGCGGCAGTGGGAATGAGCAGTTCTTC.

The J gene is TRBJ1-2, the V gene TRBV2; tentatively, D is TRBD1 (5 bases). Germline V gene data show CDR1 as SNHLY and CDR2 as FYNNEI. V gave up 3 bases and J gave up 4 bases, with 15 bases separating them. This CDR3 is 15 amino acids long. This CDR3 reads CASSDRPGTTYGYTF. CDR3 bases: TGTGCCAGCAGTGATCGGCCAGGGACCACCTATGGCTACACCTTC.

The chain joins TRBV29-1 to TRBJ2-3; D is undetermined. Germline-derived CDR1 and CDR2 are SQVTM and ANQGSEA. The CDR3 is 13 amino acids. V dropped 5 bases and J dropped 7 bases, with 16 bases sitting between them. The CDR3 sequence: CSVLTGSAYTQYF. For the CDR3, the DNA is TGCAGCGTTTTAACCGGGTCTGCGTATACGCAGTATTTT.

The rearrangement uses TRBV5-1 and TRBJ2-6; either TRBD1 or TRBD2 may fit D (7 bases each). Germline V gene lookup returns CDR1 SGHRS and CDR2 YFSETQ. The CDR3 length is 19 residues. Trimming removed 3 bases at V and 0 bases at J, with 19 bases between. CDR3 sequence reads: CASSWGQTSPYSGANVLTF. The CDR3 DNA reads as TGCGCCAGCAGCTGGGGACAGACTAGCCCTTACTCTGGGGCCAACGTCCTGACTTTC.

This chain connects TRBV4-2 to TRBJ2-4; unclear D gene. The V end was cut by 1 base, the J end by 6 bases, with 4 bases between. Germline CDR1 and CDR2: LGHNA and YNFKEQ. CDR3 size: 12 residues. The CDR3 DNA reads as TGTGCCAGCAGCCAAGGTGGAAACATTCAGTACTTC. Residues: CASSQGGNIQYF.

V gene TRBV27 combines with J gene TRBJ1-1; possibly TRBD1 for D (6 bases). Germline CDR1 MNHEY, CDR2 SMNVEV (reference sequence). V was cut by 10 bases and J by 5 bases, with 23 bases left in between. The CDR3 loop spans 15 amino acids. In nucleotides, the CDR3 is TGTGCCACCACTAGGACCGGGGGCGGGGGAACTGAAGCTTTCTTT. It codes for CATTRTGGGGTEAFF.

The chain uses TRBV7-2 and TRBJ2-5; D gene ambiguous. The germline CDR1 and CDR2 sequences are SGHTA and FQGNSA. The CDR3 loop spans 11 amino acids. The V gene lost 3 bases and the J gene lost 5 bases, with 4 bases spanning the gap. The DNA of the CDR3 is TGTGCCAGCAGCTTTAGGGAGACCCAGTACTTC. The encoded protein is CASSFRETQYF.

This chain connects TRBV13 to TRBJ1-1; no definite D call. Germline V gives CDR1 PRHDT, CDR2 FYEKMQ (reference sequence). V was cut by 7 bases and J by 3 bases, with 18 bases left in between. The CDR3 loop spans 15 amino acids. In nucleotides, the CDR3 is TGTGCCAGCACCTACCTTGGAGAAGGCTACACTGAAGCTTTCTTT. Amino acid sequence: CASTYLGEGYTEAFF.

The CDR3 nucleotides are TGTGCCAGCAGTGATTATCCCGGCGGGGAGCTGTTTTTT. This gives the protein CASSDYPGGELFF. The chain recombines TRBV27 with TRBJ2-2; D call uncertain. CDR1 is MNHEY, CDR2 SMNVEV, per germline (reference sequence). V was clipped by 5 bases and J by 7 bases, with 11 bases between them. The CDR3 has 13 residues.